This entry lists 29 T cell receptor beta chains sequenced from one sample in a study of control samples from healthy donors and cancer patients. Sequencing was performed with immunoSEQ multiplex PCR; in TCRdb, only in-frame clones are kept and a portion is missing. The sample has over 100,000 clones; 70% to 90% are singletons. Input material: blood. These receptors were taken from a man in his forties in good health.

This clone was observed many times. CDR3 nucleotides: TGTGCCAGCAGCTTAAAAGCAGGGGGCGGGAATTCACCCCTCCACTTT. The encoded protein is CASSLKAGGGNSPLHF. V is TRBV7-8 and J is TRBJ1-6; 8 bases line up with TRBD1. V shed 2 bases, J shed 7 bases, and the junction held 7 bases outside the gene matches. The length of the CDR3 is 16 residues. Germline V lookup: CDR1 SGHVS, CDR2 FQNEAQ.

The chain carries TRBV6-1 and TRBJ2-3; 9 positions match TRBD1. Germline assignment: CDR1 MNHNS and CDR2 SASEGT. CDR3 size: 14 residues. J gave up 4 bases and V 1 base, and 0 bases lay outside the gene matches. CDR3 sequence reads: CASSEGQGADTQYF. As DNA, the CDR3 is TGTGCCAGCAGTGAAGGACAGGGGGCAGATACGCAGTATTTT.

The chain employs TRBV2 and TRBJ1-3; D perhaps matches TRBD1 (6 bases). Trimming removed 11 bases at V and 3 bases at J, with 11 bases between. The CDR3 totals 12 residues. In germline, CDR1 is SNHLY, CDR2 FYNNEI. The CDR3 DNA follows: TGTGCCGGAAACAGGGTTGGAAACACCATATATTTT. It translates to CAGNRVGNTIYF.

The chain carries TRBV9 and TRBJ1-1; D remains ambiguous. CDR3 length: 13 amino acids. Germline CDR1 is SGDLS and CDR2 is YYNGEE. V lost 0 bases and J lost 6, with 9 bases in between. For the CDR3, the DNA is TGTGCCAGCAGCGTAGGTGGAGAGTCTGAAGCTTTCTTT. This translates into CASSVGGESEAFF.

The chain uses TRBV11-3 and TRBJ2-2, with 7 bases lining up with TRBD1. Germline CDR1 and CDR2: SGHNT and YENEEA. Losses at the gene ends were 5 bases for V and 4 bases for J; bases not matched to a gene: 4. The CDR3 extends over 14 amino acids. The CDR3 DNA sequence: TGTGCCAGCAGCCGGGACAGCCTCACCGGGGAGCTGTTTTTT. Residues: CASSRDSLTGELFF. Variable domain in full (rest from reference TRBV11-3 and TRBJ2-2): EAGVVQSPRYKIIEKKQPVAFWCNPISGHNTLYWYLQNLGQGPELLIRYENEEAVDDSQLPKDRFSAERLKGVDSTLKIQPAELGDSAVYLCASSRDSLTGELFFGEGSRLTVL.

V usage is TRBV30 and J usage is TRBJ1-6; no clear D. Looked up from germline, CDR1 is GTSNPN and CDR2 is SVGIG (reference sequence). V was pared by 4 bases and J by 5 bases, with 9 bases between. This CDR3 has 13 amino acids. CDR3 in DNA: TGTGCCTGGACCCGACAAGATAATTCACCCCTCCACTTT. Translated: CAWTRQDNSPLHF.

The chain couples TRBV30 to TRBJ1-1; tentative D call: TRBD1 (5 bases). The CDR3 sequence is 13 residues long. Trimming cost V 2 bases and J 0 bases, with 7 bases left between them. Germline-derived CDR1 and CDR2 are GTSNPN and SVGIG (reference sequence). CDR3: CAWSTGLNTEAFF. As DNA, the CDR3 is TGTGCCTGGAGTACAGGCTTGAACACTGAAGCTTTCTTT.

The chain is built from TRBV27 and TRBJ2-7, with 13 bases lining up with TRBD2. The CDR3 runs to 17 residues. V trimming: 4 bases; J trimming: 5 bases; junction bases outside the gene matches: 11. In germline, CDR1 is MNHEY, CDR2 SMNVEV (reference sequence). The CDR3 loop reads CASSSLAGGSFGHEQYF. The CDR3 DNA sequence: TGTGCCAGCAGTTCACTAGCGGGGGGGAGTTTCGGCCACGAGCAGTACTTC.

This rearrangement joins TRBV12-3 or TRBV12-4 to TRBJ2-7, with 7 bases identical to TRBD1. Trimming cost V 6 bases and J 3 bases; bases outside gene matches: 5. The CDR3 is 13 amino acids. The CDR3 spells CASRRDRLYEQYF. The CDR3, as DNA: TGTGCCAGCAGACGGGACAGACTCTACGAGCAGTACTTC.

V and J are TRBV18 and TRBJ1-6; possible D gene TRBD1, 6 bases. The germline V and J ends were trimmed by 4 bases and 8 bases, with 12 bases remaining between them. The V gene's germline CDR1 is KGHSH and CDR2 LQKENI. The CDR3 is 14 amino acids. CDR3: CASSRTETDSPLHF. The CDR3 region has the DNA TGTGCCAGCTCACGGACAGAGACTGATTCACCCCTCCACTTT. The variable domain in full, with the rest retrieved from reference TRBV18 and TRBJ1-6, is NAGVMQNPRHLVRRRGQEARLRCSPMKGHSHVYWYRQLPEEGLKFMVYLQKENIIDESGMPKERFSAEFPKEGPSILRIQQVVRGDSAAYFCASSRTETDSPLHFGNGTRLTVT.

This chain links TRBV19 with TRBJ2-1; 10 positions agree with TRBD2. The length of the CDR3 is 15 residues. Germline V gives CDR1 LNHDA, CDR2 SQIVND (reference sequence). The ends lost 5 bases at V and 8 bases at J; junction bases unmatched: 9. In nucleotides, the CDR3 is TGTGCCAGTAGTCAGCGAGCGGGGGGGCACGATGAGCAGTTCTTC. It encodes CASSQRAGGHDEQFF.

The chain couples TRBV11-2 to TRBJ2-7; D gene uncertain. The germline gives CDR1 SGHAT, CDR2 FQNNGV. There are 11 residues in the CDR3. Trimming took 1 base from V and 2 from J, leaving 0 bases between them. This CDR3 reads CASSLAYEQYF. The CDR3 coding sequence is TGTGCCAGCAGCTTAGCCTACGAGCAGTACTTC.

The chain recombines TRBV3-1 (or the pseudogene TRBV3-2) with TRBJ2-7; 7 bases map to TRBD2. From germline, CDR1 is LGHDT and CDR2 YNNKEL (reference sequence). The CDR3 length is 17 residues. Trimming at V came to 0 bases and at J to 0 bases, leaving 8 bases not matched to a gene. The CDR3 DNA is TGTGCCAGCAGCCAAGATTGGGAGGGACCACACTCCTACGAGCAGTACTTC. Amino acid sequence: CASSQDWEGPHSYEQYF.

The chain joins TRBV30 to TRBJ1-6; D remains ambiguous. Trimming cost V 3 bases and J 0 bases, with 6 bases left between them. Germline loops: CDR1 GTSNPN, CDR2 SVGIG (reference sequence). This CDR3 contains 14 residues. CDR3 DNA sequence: TGTGCCTGGAGGCCGGGCTCCTATAATTCACCCCTCCACTTT. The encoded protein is CAWRPGSYNSPLHF.

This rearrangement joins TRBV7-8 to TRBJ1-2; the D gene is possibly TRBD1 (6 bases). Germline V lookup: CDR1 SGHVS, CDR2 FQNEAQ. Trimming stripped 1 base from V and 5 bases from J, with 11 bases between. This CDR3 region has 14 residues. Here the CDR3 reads CASSLGTALYGYTF. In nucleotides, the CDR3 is TGTGCCAGCAGCTTAGGGACAGCTTTATATGGCTACACCTTC.

The chain's CDR3 is CASSNRAGNEQFF. CDR3 in DNA: TGCGCCAGCAGCAACAGGGCGGGAAATGAGCAGTTCTTC. The V and J genes are TRBV5-1 and TRBJ2-1; the D gene could be TRBD1 or TRBD2 (6 bases each). V was cut by 4 bases and J by 7 bases, with 12 bases left in between. This CDR3 spans 13 amino acids. Germline CDR1 is SGHRS and CDR2 is YFSETQ.

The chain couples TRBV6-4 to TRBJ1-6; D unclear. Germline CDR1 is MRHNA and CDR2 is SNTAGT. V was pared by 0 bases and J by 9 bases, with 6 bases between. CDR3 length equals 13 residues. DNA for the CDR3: TGTGCCAGCAGTGACTCATACCTTTCACCCCTCCACTTT. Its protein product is CASSDSYLSPLHF.

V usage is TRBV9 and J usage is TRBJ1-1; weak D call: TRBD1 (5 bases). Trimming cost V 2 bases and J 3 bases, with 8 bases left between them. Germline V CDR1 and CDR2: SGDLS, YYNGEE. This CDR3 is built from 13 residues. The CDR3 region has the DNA TGTGCCAGCAGCGTGGACATCTACACTGAAGCTTTCTTT. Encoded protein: CASSVDIYTEAFF.

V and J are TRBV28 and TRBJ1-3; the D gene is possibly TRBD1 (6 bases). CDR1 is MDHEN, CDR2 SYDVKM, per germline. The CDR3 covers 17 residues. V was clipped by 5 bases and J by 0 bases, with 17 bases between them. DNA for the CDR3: TGTGCCAGCAGTCCCGGACAGACTACCCTCTCTGGAAACACCATATATTTT. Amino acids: CASSPGQTTLSGNTIYF.

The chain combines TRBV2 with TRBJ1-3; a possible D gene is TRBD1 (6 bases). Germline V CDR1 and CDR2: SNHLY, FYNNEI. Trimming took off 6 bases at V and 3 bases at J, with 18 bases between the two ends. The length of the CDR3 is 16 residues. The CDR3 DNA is TGTGCCAGCAGCTCGGGGGGCACCAGGTTTGGAAACACCATATATTTT. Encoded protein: CASSSGGTRFGNTIYF. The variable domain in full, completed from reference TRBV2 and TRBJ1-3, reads EPEVTQTPSHQVTQMGQEVILRCVPISNHLYFYWYRQILGQKVEFLVSFYNNEISEKSEIFDDQFSVERPDGSNFTLKIRSTKLEDSAMYFCASSSGGTRFGNTIYFGEGSWLTVV.

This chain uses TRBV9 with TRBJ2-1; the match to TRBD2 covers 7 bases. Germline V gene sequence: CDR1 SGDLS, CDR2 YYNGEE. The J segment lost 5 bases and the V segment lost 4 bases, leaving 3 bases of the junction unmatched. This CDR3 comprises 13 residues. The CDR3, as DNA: TGTGCCAGCAGCCAGCGGGGAAACAATGAGCAGTTCTTC. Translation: CASSQRGNNEQFF.

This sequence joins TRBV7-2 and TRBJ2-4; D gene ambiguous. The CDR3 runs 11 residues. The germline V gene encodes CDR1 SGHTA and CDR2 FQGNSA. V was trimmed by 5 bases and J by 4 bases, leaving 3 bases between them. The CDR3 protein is CASSIKNIQYF. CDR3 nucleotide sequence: TGTGCCAGCAGCATAAAAAACATTCAGTACTTC.

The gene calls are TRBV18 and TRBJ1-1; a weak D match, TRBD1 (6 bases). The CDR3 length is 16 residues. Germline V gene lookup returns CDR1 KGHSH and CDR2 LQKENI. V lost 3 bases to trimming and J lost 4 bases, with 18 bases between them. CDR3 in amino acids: CASSPRDPGGGTEAFF. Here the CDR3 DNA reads TGTGCCAGCTCACCCCGGGACCCCGGGGGCGGCACTGAAGCTTTCTTT. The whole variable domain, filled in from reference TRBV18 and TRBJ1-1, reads NAGVMQNPRHLVRRRGQEARLRCSPMKGHSHVYWYRQLPEEGLKFMVYLQKENIIDESGMPKERFSAEFPKEGPSILRIQQVVRGDSAAYFCASSPRDPGGGTEAFFGQGTRLTVV.

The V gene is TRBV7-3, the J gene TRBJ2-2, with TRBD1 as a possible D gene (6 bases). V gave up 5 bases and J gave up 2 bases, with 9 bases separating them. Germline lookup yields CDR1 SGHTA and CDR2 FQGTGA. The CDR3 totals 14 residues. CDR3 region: CASSLGTNTGELFF. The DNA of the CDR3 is TGTGCCAGCAGCCTTGGGACAAACACCGGGGAGCTGTTTTTT.

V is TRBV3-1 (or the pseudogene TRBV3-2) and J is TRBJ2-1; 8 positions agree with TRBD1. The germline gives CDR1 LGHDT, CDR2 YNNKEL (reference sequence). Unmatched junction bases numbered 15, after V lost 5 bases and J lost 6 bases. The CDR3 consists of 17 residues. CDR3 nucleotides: TGTGCCAGCAGCGAGTCGACAGGGGCGAGCCTTGGCAATGAGCAGTTCTTC. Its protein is CASSESTGASLGNEQFF.

The DNA for the CDR3 is TGTGCCAGCACTTGGGGGGGCGAGCAGTACTTC. It translates to CASTWGGEQYF. The chain carries TRBV6-6 and TRBJ2-7, with 7 bases fitting TRBD2. In germline, CDR1 is MNHNY, CDR2 SVGAGI (reference sequence). The V and J ends lost 7 bases and 6 bases, in that order; junction bases with no gene match: 3. The CDR3 length is 11 residues.

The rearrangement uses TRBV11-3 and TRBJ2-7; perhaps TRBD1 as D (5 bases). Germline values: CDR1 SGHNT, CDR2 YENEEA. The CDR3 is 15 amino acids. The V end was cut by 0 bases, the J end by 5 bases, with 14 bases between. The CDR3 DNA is TGTGCCAGCAGCTTAGAGGCAGGGAAAGGTCACGAGCAGTACTTC. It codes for CASSLEAGKGHEQYF.

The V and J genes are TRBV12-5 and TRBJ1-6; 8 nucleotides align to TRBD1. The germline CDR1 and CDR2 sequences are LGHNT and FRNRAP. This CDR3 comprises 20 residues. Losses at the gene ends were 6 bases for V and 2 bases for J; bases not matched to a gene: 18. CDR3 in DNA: TGTGCTAGTGGCCGGGGTTTAGGACAGGGAAGTTTCCCCTATAATTCACCCCTCCACTTT. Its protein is CASGRGLGQGSFPYNSPLHF.

The CDR3 loop is CASSPGVPHEQYF. The CDR3 DNA reads TGTGCCAGCAGCCCGGGAGTTCCCCACGAGCAGTACTTC. The V call is TRBV11-3, the J call TRBJ2-7; a possible D gene is TRBD2 (6 bases). Germline V gene sequence: CDR1 SGHNT, CDR2 YENEEA. The CDR3 consists of 13 residues. Between the trimmed V and J ends, which lost 5 bases and 5 bases, there was a span of 13 bases.